The 28 T cell receptor beta chains in this list originate from one sample, sequenced in a study of cytomegalovirus exposure and HLA in healthy donors. The PCR employed 60 Vbeta primers together with 13 Jbeta primers. This table comes from immunoSEQ multiplex PCR, and its TCRdb copy is limited to in-frame clones, with some not included. Here the sample spans over 85,000 clones, about 80% being singletons. Sequenced material: PBMCs. The receptor source for this set is a man in his forties or fifties in good health and CMV-seronegative.

The rearrangement links TRBV9 to TRBJ2-7; TRBD2 aligns across 16 bases. The CDR3 contains 19 residues. V shed 0 bases and J 2 bases; nucleotides not matched to a gene: 8. CDR1 is SGDLS, CDR2 YYNGEE, per germline. Here the CDR3 reads CASSVGAGGLAGGPYEQYF. In DNA, the CDR3 is TGTGCCAGCAGCGTAGGGGCAGGGGGACTAGCGGGAGGGCCCTACGAGCAGTACTTC.

This clone was detected once. The V call is TRBV4-3, the J call TRBJ2-1; 14 nucleotides align to TRBD2. CDR1 and CDR2 (germline): LGHNA, YSLEER. V lost 4 bases to trimming and J lost 2 bases; unmatched junction nucleotides: 10. This CDR3 is 19 amino acids long. The CDR3 loop is CASSPRTSGGLVPYNEQFF. In nucleotides, the CDR3 is TGCGCCAGCAGCCCGCGGACTAGCGGGGGGCTTGTACCCTACAATGAGCAGTTCTTC.

The chain combines TRBV28 with TRBJ1-5, with D possibly matching TRBD1 (6 bases). Germline CDR1 and CDR2: MDHEN and SYDVKM. V was clipped by 6 bases and J by 3 bases, with 12 bases between them. This CDR3 has 14 residues. Here the CDR3 DNA reads TGTGCCAGCAGGGGGACAAGATTCAATCAGCCCCAGCATTTT. Amino acids: CASRGTRFNQPQHF.

J is TRBJ1-5 and V is TRBV7-9; D not resolved. CDR3 length: 14 residues. The germline V and J ends were trimmed by 5 bases and 1 base, with 9 bases remaining between them. Germline V lookup: CDR1 SEHNR, CDR2 FQNEAQ (reference sequence). DNA of the CDR3: TGTGCCAGCAGCGCCCAGGCGAGCAATCAGCCCCAGCATTTT. Encoded protein: CASSAQASNQPQHF.

The rearrangement links TRBV27 to TRBJ2-5, with 7 bases lining up with TRBD2. TRBJ2-7 explains the end of the DNA better; the J call may be wrong. CDR1 and CDR2 (germline): MNHEY, SMNVEV (reference sequence). CDR3 size: 16 residues. The CDR3 nucleotides are TGTGCCAGCAGTTTATGGGGGGGGACCGACTCCTACGAGCAGTACTTC. Its protein is CASSLWGGTDSYEQYF.

The chain has TRBV9 and TRBJ2-1; 8 bases align to TRBD2. The trim removed 0 bases at V and 2 bases at J, leaving 4 bases unmatched. Germline-derived CDR1 and CDR2 are SGDLS and YYNGEE. The CDR3 has 16 amino acids. The CDR3 nucleotides are TGTGCCAGCAGCGTAGAGGCGGGGGGCCCCTACAATGAGCAGTTCTTC. Translated, it gives CASSVEAGGPYNEQFF.

The chain recombines TRBV19 with TRBJ1-5; D is undetermined. Trimming left V 4 bases short and J 0 bases short, with 7 bases between. CDR3 length equals 14 residues. From germline, CDR1 is LNHDA and CDR2 SQIVND (reference sequence). The CDR3 here is CASSRAGSNQPQHF. CDR3 sequence (DNA): TGTGCCAGTAGTAGGGCAGGTAGCAATCAGCCCCAGCATTTT.

This clone was seen a single time. The chain employs TRBV6-5 and TRBJ2-1; TRBD1 might be the D (6 bases). Between the trimmed V and J ends, which lost 6 bases and 12 bases, there was a span of 18 bases. The CDR3 extends over 13 amino acids. CDR1 and CDR2 from the germline V gene are MNHEY and SVGAGI. CDR3 nucleotides: TGTGCCAGCAGATATAGGCCTGGGGGCCGGCAGTTCTTC. Its translation: CASRYRPGGRQFF.

The gene calls are TRBV2 and TRBJ2-2, with TRBD1 matching 9 bases. The CDR3 extends over 17 amino acids. Per germline, CDR1 SNHLY and CDR2 FYNNEI. V lost 7 bases, J lost 1 base, and 10 bases stayed unmatched. CDR3 region: CASNRDRVRGNTGELFF. For the CDR3, the DNA is TGTGCCAGCAACCGGGACAGGGTTCGTGGGAACACCGGGGAGCTGTTTTTT.

This clone was observed a handful of times. Here the CDR3 DNA reads TGTGCCAGCCGAGGTCTGAATGGCTACACCTTC. It is translated as CASRGLNGYTF. The chain uses TRBV6-4 and TRBJ1-2; D remains ambiguous. V was pared by 8 bases and J by 6 bases, with 10 bases between. CDR1 is MRHNA and CDR2 is SNTAGT in the germline V gene. The CDR3 runs 11 residues.

A single count supports this clone. The CDR3 sequence: CASGLVSVGSDGYTF. The CDR3 DNA sequence: TGTGCTAGTGGTTTGGTATCTGTCGGTAGCGATGGCTACACCTTC. The chain carries TRBV12-5 and TRBJ1-2; no firm D call. The CDR3 extends over 15 amino acids. Germline V CDR1 and CDR2: LGHNT, FRNRAP. V was shortened by 0 bases and J by 6 bases, with 14 bases between the two germline ends.

The chain links TRBV27 to TRBJ2-7; perhaps TRBD1 as D (6 bases). Trimming took 6 bases from V and 3 from J, leaving 12 bases between them. This CDR3 has 13 residues. Germline V gene data show CDR1 as MNHEY and CDR2 as SMNVEV (reference sequence). In nucleotides, the CDR3 is TGTGCCAGCAGCCACGGACAGAACTACGAGCAGTACTTC. Its translation: CASSHGQNYEQYF.

As regards this clone: An end of the junction does not agree with germline; a read error may underlie this. The rearrangement joins TRBV7-9 to TRBJ1-1; no firm D call. This CDR3 is 16 amino acids long. Germline assignment: CDR1 SEHNR and CDR2 FQNEAQ (reference sequence). Here the CDR3 DNA reads TGTTCCAGCATCCGGGGTGGGCCTCACATGAACACTGAAGCTTTCTTT. It is translated as CSSIRGGPHMNTEAFF.

The chain carries TRBV7-2 and TRBJ2-1, with 11 bases aligning to TRBD2. The V segment lost 3 bases and the J segment 9 bases; nucleotides outside the gene matches: 13. Looked up from germline, CDR1 is SGHTA and CDR2 is FQGNSA. The CDR3 spans 17 residues. The CDR3 region has the DNA TGTGCCAGCAGCTTTACCATGGCTAGCGGGAGGATGGGTGAGCAGTTCTTC. Translation: CASSFTMASGRMGEQFF. Filled out from reference TRBV7-2 and TRBJ2-1, the complete variable domain reads GAGVSQSPSNKVTEKGKDVELRCDPISGHTALYWYRQSLGQGLEFLIYFQGNSAPDKSGLPSDRFSAERTGGSVSTLTIQRTQQEDSAVYLCASSFTMASGRMGEQFFGPGTRLTVL.

The J gene is TRBJ2-5, the V gene TRBV7-2, with 9 bases identical to TRBD2. CDR1 and CDR2 (germline): SGHTA, FQGNSA. The CDR3 contains 15 residues. The J segment lost 5 bases and the V segment lost 3 bases, leaving 7 bases of the junction unmatched. The CDR3 coding sequence is TGTGCCAGCAGCTTGGGCGGGAGGGCCGGGGAGACCCAGTACTTC. It codes for CASSLGGRAGETQYF. Together with reference TRBV7-2 and TRBJ2-5, the CDR3 gives the full variable domain: GAGVSQSPSNKVTEKGKDVELRCDPISGHTALYWYRQSLGQGLEFLIYFQGNSAPDKSGLPSDRFSAERTGGSVSTLTIQRTQQEDSAVYLCASSLGGRAGETQYFGPGTRLLVL.

The J gene is TRBJ2-1, the V gene TRBV14, with D unresolved. Trimming shortened V by 4 bases and J by 5 bases, and 6 bases separated the two germline ends. In germline, CDR1 is SGHDN, CDR2 FVKESK. There are 12 residues in the CDR3. CDR3 nucleotide sequence: TGTGCCAGCAGCCCTAACCACAATGAGCAGTTCTTC. Protein sequence: CASSPNHNEQFF.

The genes are TRBV9 and TRBJ2-6; 10 nucleotides match TRBD1. The CDR3 loop spans 17 amino acids. The germline CDR1 and CDR2 sequences are SGDLS and YYNGEE. The junction had 9 bases not matched to a gene; V was cut back by 7 bases and J by 2 bases. The CDR3 region has the DNA TGTGCCAGCGGACCGACAGGGGGCGCGACTGGGGCCAACGTCCTGACTTTC. The encoded protein is CASGPTGGATGANVLTF.

This clone was counted a single time. This chain joins TRBV19 and TRBJ1-3; 10 bases agree with TRBD1. The CDR3 totals 13 residues. Germline values: CDR1 LNHDA, CDR2 SQIVND (reference sequence). The V segment lost 4 bases and the J segment 7 bases; nucleotides outside the gene matches: 1. DNA of the CDR3: TGTGCCAGTAGTACGACAGGGGGCAACACCATATATTTT. This codes for CASSTTGGNTIYF.

The chain employs TRBV4-1 and TRBJ1-4; D uncertain. This CDR3 comprises 16 residues. Germline values: CDR1 MGHRA, CDR2 YSYEKL. Trimming shortened V by 1 base and J by 7 bases, and 16 bases separated the two germline ends. CDR3 nucleotide sequence: TGCGCCAGCAGCCAAGGACTTAAACTCGGGGTTGAAAAACTGTTTTTT. Translated: CASSQGLKLGVEKLFF.

The rearrangement joins TRBV9 to TRBJ2-2, with 8 bases fitting TRBD2. There are 15 residues in the CDR3. V lost 4 bases and J lost 3; bases outside the gene matches: 5. Germline CDR1 and CDR2: SGDLS and YYNGEE. This CDR3 reads CASSSSGTYTGELFF. The CDR3 DNA follows: TGTGCCAGCAGCAGTAGCGGGACTTACACCGGGGAGCTGTTTTTT. The full variable domain, with the rest looked up from reference TRBV9 and TRBJ2-2, is DSGVTQTPKHLITATGQRVTLRCSPRSGDLSVYWYQQSLDQGLQFLIQYYNGEERAKGNILERFSAQQFPDLHSELNLSSLELGDSALYFCASSSSGTYTGELFFGEGSRLTVL.

The chain recombines TRBV28 with TRBJ2-5, with a weak D call TRBD1 (7 bases). V was trimmed by 4 bases and J by 5 bases, leaving 23 bases between them. The CDR3 sequence is 17 residues long. Germline lookup yields CDR1 MDHEN and CDR2 SYDVKM. The CDR3 nucleotides read TGTGCCAGCAGTTCCCGAACAGGGGAGACAGCGGGTGAGACCCAGTACTTC. This encodes CASSSRTGETAGETQYF. The whole variable domain, filled in from reference TRBV28 and TRBJ2-5, reads DVKVTQSSRYLVKRTGEKVFLECVQDMDHENMFWYRQDPGLGLRLIYFSYDVKMKEKGDIPEGYSVSREKKERFSLILESASTNQTSMYLCASSSRTGETAGETQYFGPGTRLLVL.

This rearrangement joins TRBV6-5 to TRBJ2-1; TRBD1 is a possible D gene (6 bases). The V and J ends lost 4 bases and 4 bases respectively, with 11 bases between them. The CDR3 sequence is 14 residues long. Germline values: CDR1 MNHEY, CDR2 SVGAGI. The CDR3 region is CASSSLTGYNEQFF. The CDR3 nucleotides are TGTGCCAGCAGTTCCCTGACAGGATACAATGAGCAGTTCTTC.

This rearrangement joins TRBV18 to TRBJ2-4, with TRBD2 matching 11 bases. CDR1 is KGHSH and CDR2 is LQKENI in the germline V gene. The CDR3 contains 20 residues. The V gene end was trimmed by 3 bases and the J gene end by 1 base; junction bases not matched to a gene: 14. Written as DNA, the CDR3 is TGTGCCAGCTCACCCCCCACTAGCGGGAGTTTGCTGGTGGCCAAAAACATTCAGTACTTC. Its translation: CASSPPTSGSLLVAKNIQYF.

The rearrangement uses TRBV19 and TRBJ1-5, with 8 positions matching TRBD1. Looked up from germline, CDR1 is LNHDA and CDR2 is SQIVND (reference sequence). Trimming took 5 bases from V and 9 from J; bases not matched to a gene: 15. There are 16 residues in the CDR3. In DNA, the CDR3 is TGTGCCAGTAGTTCTAGGACAGGGTGGGACCCAGGGCCCCAGCATTTT. Amino acid sequence: CASSSRTGWDPGPQHF.

This clone was found once. V gene TRBV11-2 combines with J gene TRBJ1-1; no clear D. CDR1 SGHAT and CDR2 FQNNGV come from the germline V gene. V dropped 2 bases and J dropped 0 bases, with 10 bases sitting between them. CDR3 length: 15 amino acids. CDR3 coding DNA: TGTGCCAGCAGCTTAACGGCCGGAGTGAACACTGAAGCTTTCTTT. This codes for CASSLTAGVNTEAFF.

The genes are TRBV21-1 and TRBJ2-1; the table gives TRBD1 as D, unverified against the DNA. TRBV21-1 has pseudogene status. This CDR3 has 15 residues. The DNA of the CDR3 is TGTGCCAGCAGCAAAAACAGGACAGGGACGAATGAGCAGTTCTTC. This codes for CASSKNRTGTNEQFF.

The chain has TRBV19 and TRBJ2-7; D might be TRBD2 (5 bases). Per germline, CDR1 LNHDA and CDR2 SQIVND (reference sequence). V lost 4 bases and J 3 bases, leaving 10 bases between the germline ends. The CDR3 runs 13 residues. CDR3 bases: TGTGCCAGTAGTAGGACGGACTTCTACGAGCAGTACTTC. Its protein product is CASSRTDFYEQYF.

The rearrangement joins TRBV29-1 to TRBJ2-1, with 7 positions matching TRBD2. CDR3 length: 16 amino acids. Germline-derived CDR1 and CDR2 are SQVTM and ANQGSEA. The DNA for the CDR3 is TGCACGACAGCTGATTGGGCGGGAGTTTCTTACAATGAGCAGTTCTTC. Its translation: CTTADWAGVSYNEQFF.